This paragraph reports one T cell receptor beta chain. No antigen is known for it. Sequencing templates came from extracted RNA that was reverse transcribed into cDNA. Measured with immunoSEQ multiplex PCR; TCRdb has only the in-frame clones, and not every one. The top ten clones hold approximately 16% of a sample with 100,000 or so clones, approximately 63% of them seen once. This sample stems from a study of CD8+ T cells in alopecia areata. Across the whole study: Each of the treated patients was given oral tofacitinib, 5 to 10 mg twice daily, for moderate-to-severe alopecia areata. Study results and limitations: Scalp clonality decreased significantly with tofacitinib, and so did expanded CD8+ clones among the top 100.

V shed 2 bases and J shed 6 bases, with 11 bases lying between them. The germline V gene has CDR1 SGHDT and CDR2 YYEEEE. This CDR3 is 13 amino acids long. The treatment here: oral pan-JAK inhibitor, 5-10 mg twice daily. Alopecia areata patients provided lesional scalp punch biopsies and peripheral blood. The receptor's source is a human donor with alopecia areata. This chain links TRBV5-6 with TRBJ1-2; D perhaps matches TRBD1 (5 bases). Specimen: CD8+ T cells sorted from blood, collected between weeks 55 and 70, from a patient treated with tofacitinib. The chain's CDR3 is CASSFGGTDGYTF. CDR3 sequence (DNA): TGTGCCAGCAGCTTCGGGGGAACAGATGGCTACACCTTC.